This TCR beta chain was recorded in a study of T cell repertoires in cytomegalovirus infection. Study summary: Recently identified HLA-C-restricted CMV epitopes were used, and well-studied HLA-B-restricted CMV epitopes were used as well. A matching HLA type, together with CMV infection, was signaled by public TCR beta signatures. Findings and limits, study-wide: HLA-C-restricted CMV-specific TCR beta clonotypes were dominant in the ex vivo response. Cumulative public TCR beta family frequency identified CMV carriers with the relevant HLA.

V lost 2 bases and J lost 4, with 7 bases in between. CDR3 length equals 13 residues. One entry per CDR3 protein, called by TCRdb with MiXCR from the reads. This sample has some 940,000 distinct CDR3 sequences, with approximately 31% found just once. The table lists this clonotype with a few counts. What it binds is unknown. This sequence originates from a human donor in good health (CMV status not recorded). Some clones in this sample may be carry-over from other donors' samples. The sample was cultured CD8+ T cells from PBMCs, taken from culture after CMV antigen stimulation. The chain recombines TRBV12-3 or TRBV12-4 with TRBJ2-3, with D unclear. CDR3 in amino acids: CASSLSFSDTQYF. For the CDR3, the DNA is TGTGCCAGCAGTTTATCCTTCTCAGATACGCAGTATTTT.